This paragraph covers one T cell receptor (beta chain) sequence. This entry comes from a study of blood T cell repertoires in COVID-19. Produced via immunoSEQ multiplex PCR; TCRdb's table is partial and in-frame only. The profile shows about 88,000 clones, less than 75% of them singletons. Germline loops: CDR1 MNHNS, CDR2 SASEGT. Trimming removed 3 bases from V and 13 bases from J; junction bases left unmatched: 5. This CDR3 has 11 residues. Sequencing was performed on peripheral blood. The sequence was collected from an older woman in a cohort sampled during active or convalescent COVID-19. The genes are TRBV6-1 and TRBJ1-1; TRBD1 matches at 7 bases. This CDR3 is CASSEGTGVFF. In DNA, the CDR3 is TGTGCCAGCAGTGAGGGTACAGGGGTTTTCTTT.